These 10 T cell receptor beta chains were sequenced from one sample in a study of T cells in Graves' hyperthyroidism and ophthalmopathy. From RNA transcripts, TCR beta CDR3 regions were amplified. The HTBI primer set drove a first-round RT-PCR of the TCR CDR3. MiXCR, applied by TCRdb to the multiplex PCR reads, yields one record per CDR3 protein. This table has more than 500,000 distinct CDR3 sequences, about 16% appearing once. Source material: blood. The receptor set was obtained from a young woman with Graves' ophthalmopathy.

This clonotype appeared a few times. A much larger clone lies a single base off, so this may be a read error. The J gene is TRBJ2-4, the V gene TRBV11-2, with D perhaps matching TRBD1 (5 bases). CDR3 size: 15 residues. CDR1 and CDR2 (germline): SGHAT, FQNNGV. The DNA of the CDR3 is TGTGCCAACAGCTTCAGGGCCCTAGCCAAAAACATTCAGTACTTC. The encoded protein is CANSFRALAKNIQYF.

This clonotype has a count of ten or more. The chain links TRBV6-1 to TRBJ1-1; TRBD1 matches at 7 bases. The CDR3 is 13 amino acids. CDR1 MNHNS and CDR2 SASEGT come from the germline V gene. J was trimmed by 3 bases and V by 8 bases; bases with no gene match: 6. The CDR3, as DNA: TGTGCCAGCGCATACAGGGGCGACACTGAAGCTTTCTTT. This gives the protein CASAYRGDTEAFF.

The chain has TRBV6-2 or TRBV6-3 and TRBJ1-2; D possibly corresponds to TRBD1 (5 bases). CDR3 length equals 14 residues. The V end lost 5 bases, the J end lost 2 bases, and 12 bases lay between the germline ends. The germline V gene encodes CDR1 MNHEY and CDR2 SVGEGT. CDR3 region: CASSISGRNYGYTF. For the CDR3, the DNA is TGTGCCAGCAGTATCTCAGGGAGGAACTATGGCTACACCTTC.

This clonotype occurred once. The gene calls are TRBV20-1 and TRBJ1-1, with TRBD1 as a possible D gene (6 bases). The germline CDR1 and CDR2 sequences are DFQATT and SNEGSKA (reference sequence). CDR3 length: 14 amino acids. V was cut by 1 base and J by 4 bases, with 13 bases left in between. For the CDR3, the DNA is TGCAGTGCTAGAGCGCGGGGGCCGGGCACTGAAGCTTTCTTT. Translation gives CSARARGPGTEAFF.

In this sample, this clonotype turned up many times. The gene calls are TRBV5-1 and TRBJ2-7; 7 bases line up with TRBD2. CDR1 and CDR2 (germline): SGHRS, YFSETQ. The CDR3 runs 14 residues. Losses at the gene ends were 4 bases for V and 0 bases for J; bases not matched to a gene: 4. The CDR3 sequence: CASSRAGNSYEQYF. The DNA of the CDR3 is TGCGCCAGCAGCCGAGCGGGGAACTCCTACGAGCAGTACTTC. Looking up the rest from reference TRBV5-1 and TRBJ2-7 gives the full variable domain: KAGVTQTPRYLIKTRGQQVTLSCSPISGHRSVSWYQQTPGQGLQFLFEYFSETQRNKGNFPGRFSGRQFSNSRSEMNVSTLELGDSALYLCASSRAGNSYEQYFGPGTRLTVT.

This clonotype was counted only a few times. For the CDR3, the DNA is TGTGCCAGCAGTTTCAACAGGGGGCAGGGTGGCGCTGAAGCTTTCTTT. Translation: CASSFNRGQGGAEAFF. The V gene is TRBV28, the J gene TRBJ1-1; 9 bases match TRBD1. V shed 3 bases and J 6 bases; nucleotides not matched to a gene: 11. The CDR3 sequence is 16 residues long. Germline CDR1 reads MDHEN; CDR2 reads SYDVKM.

This rearrangement joins TRBV28 to TRBJ2-7; the D gene is possibly TRBD2 (6 bases). The CDR3 runs 14 residues. The germline gives CDR1 MDHEN, CDR2 SYDVKM. V gave up 3 bases and J gave up 1 base, with 10 bases separating them. The chain's CDR3 is CASSFMGLSYEQYF. CDR3 sequence (DNA): TGTGCCAGCAGTTTTATGGGACTGTCCTACGAGCAGTACTTC.

The CDR3 sequence is CASSQGVRRTNTGELFF. The CDR3 nucleotides read TGTGCCAGCAGCCAAGGGGTCCGCAGGACCAACACCGGGGAGCTGTTTTTT. The chain combines TRBV14 with TRBJ2-2; D call uncertain. Trimming left V 1 base short and J 2 bases short, with 14 bases between. Germline CDR1 is SGHDN and CDR2 is FVKESK. This CDR3 region has 17 residues.

The table lists this clonotype with many counts. J is TRBJ2-7 and V is TRBV13; 10 positions match TRBD1. There are 14 residues in the CDR3. Germline-derived CDR1 and CDR2 are PRHDT and FYEKMQ (reference sequence). After removal of 8 bases from V and 2 bases from J, the junction contained 6 bases not matched to a gene. Here the CDR3 DNA reads TGTGCCAGCTCCGGGACAGGGGTTGCCTACGAGCAGTACTTC. Encoded protein: CASSGTGVAYEQYF.

This clonotype was seen ten or more times. This chain connects TRBV20-1 to TRBJ2-3, with D perhaps being TRBD1 or TRBD2 (5 bases each). Deletions cut 3 bases from V and 1 base from J, with 17 bases between. Per germline, CDR1 DFQATT and CDR2 SNEGSKA (reference sequence). The CDR3 is 16 amino acids. The CDR3 protein is CSASQDLSGRTDTQYF. DNA for the CDR3: TGCAGTGCTAGCCAGGACTTGTCGGGGCGCACAGATACGCAGTATTTT.